The clone carrying this TCR beta chain has a count of ten or more. The sample belongs to a study of T cell clonality in common variable immunodeficiency. The protocol was immunoSEQ multiplex PCR, while the TCRdb copy is restricted to in-frame clones and leaves out a portion. The data show 40,000 to 45,000 clones, with none appearing a single time. The clonotype was recovered from a person aged 18 to 75 in good health. Sequencing was performed on peripheral blood mononuclear cells.

The CDR3 DNA, read in part, is TGTGCCAGTAGTACCGCCGGGGGGGCCAATTCACCC. Translating gives CASSTAGGANSP. The full CDR3 protein reads CASSTAGGANSPLHF. The V call is TRBV19, the J call TRBJ1-6; TRBD1 is a possible D gene (6 bases). Coverage ceases 3 residues before the CDR3 finishes, and the germline J gene fills in the end. Germline CDR1 reads LNHDA; CDR2 reads SQIVND (reference sequence). The V and J ends lost 4 bases and 7 bases respectively, with 14 bases between them. The CDR3 is 15 residues long.